The 30 T cell receptor beta chains below were found in one sample sequenced in a study of shared clonotypes between healthy human individuals. Profiling relied on immunoSEQ multiplex PCR, and the TCRdb table lists in-frame clones only, not all of them. The sample has millions of clones; over 85% are singletons. The specimen was naive CD4+ T cells sorted from blood. Subset reported: CD45RA+ positively selected. The origin of the receptors is a man aged 18 to 35 in good health.

The chain couples TRBV5-1 to TRBJ2-1, with 11 bases matching TRBD2. The V segment lost 2 bases and the J segment 3 bases; nucleotides outside the gene matches: 4. The CDR3 covers 16 residues. In germline, CDR1 is SGHRS, CDR2 YFSETQ. The CDR3 here is CASSFTSGSVYNEQFF. The CDR3 nucleotides are TGCGCCAGCAGCTTCACTAGCGGGAGCGTCTACAATGAGCAGTTCTTC.

Regarding this clone: Different DNA sequences within this sample yield the same CDR3. The V and J genes are TRBV10-3 and TRBJ1-2; D remains unclear. Germline V CDR1 and CDR2: ENHRY, SYGVKD. V was clipped by 2 bases and J by 0 bases, with 4 bases between them. The CDR3 is 13 residues long. CDR3 sequence: CAISEAANYGYTF. CDR3 sequence (DNA): TGTGCCATCAGTGAGGCGGCTAACTATGGCTACACCTTC.

The CDR3 reads CASSVGQGASSPLHF. In nucleotides, the CDR3 is TGCGCCAGCAGCGTGGGACAGGGGGCGAGTTCACCCCTCCACTTT. V and J are TRBV5-1 and TRBJ1-6, with TRBD1 matching 12 bases. CDR3 size: 15 residues. CDR1 and CDR2 from the germline V gene are SGHRS and YFSETQ. V lost 4 bases, J lost 9 bases, and 5 bases stayed unmatched.

This clone was recorded only once. This chain uses TRBV15 with TRBJ2-7; 7 nucleotides align to TRBD2. The V segment lost 1 base and the J segment 3 bases; nucleotides outside the gene matches: 6. The CDR3 is made up of 15 amino acids. Per germline, CDR1 LNHNV and CDR2 YYDKDF (reference sequence). The CDR3 DNA follows: TGTGCCACCAGCAGAGGCGGACGGGGGGTCTACGAGCAGTACTTC. Its protein product is CATSRGGRGVYEQYF. The variable domain in full, completed from reference TRBV15 and TRBJ2-7, reads DAMVIQNPRYQVTQFGKPVTLSCSQTLNHNVMYWYQQKSSQAPKLLFHYYDKDFNNEADTPDNFQSRRPNTSFCFLDIRSPGLGDTAMYLCATSRGGRGVYEQYFGPGTRLTVT.

The V and J genes are TRBV19 and TRBJ1-1; 7 bases are shared with TRBD1. V lost 1 base and J lost 0; bases outside the gene matches: 8. The germline CDR1 and CDR2 sequences are LNHDA and SQIVND (reference sequence). This CDR3 is 17 amino acids long. In DNA form, the CDR3 reads TGTGCCAGTAGTATAGGTGAGGGGGCGGTTGTGAACACTGAAGCTTTCTTT. It specifies CASSIGEGAVVNTEAFF.

The chain has TRBV6-5 and TRBJ1-2, with 12 bases fitting TRBD1. Germline assignment: CDR1 MNHEY and CDR2 SVGAGI. The CDR3 covers 14 residues. J gave up 7 bases and V 6 bases, and 6 bases lay outside the gene matches. The CDR3 region has the DNA TGTGCCAGCAGCCCCGGGACAGGGGGCTTTGGCTACACCTTC. It yields the protein CASSPGTGGFGYTF.

This clone came up once. The genes are TRBV6-1 and TRBJ1-1; D may be TRBD1 (6 bases). Germline V gene sequence: CDR1 MNHNS, CDR2 SASEGT. The ends were cut back, 4 bases at V and 0 bases at J, with 9 bases in the middle. The CDR3 sequence is 14 residues long. For the CDR3, the DNA is TGTGCCAGCAGTGCCGGACAGTTGAACACTGAAGCTTTCTTT. Translating it yields CASSAGQLNTEAFF.

The chain combines TRBV6-5 with TRBJ2-7; 8 positions match TRBD1. The germline gives CDR1 MNHEY, CDR2 SVGAGI. There are 14 residues in the CDR3. Trimming removed 9 bases from V and 0 bases from J; junction bases left unmatched: 7. The CDR3 loop reads CASGTDRGSYEQYF. The CDR3 region has the DNA TGTGCCAGTGGGACCGACAGGGGCTCCTACGAGCAGTACTTC.

This clone showed up just once. J is TRBJ2-1 and V is TRBV5-1; 9 bases align to TRBD2. Per the germline V gene, CDR1 is SGHRS and CDR2 is YFSETQ. Unmatched junction bases numbered 8, after V lost 0 bases and J lost 10 bases. The CDR3 is made up of 15 amino acids. CDR3 sequence: CASSLEASGVVEQFF. The CDR3 DNA sequence: TGCGCCAGCAGCTTGGAGGCTAGCGGGGTGGTCGAGCAGTTCTTC.

V is TRBV10-3 and J is TRBJ2-5; D is unresolved. Germline values: CDR1 ENHRY, CDR2 SYGVKD. V shed 7 bases and J shed 2 bases, with 5 bases lying between them. CDR3 length: 11 amino acids. CDR3 protein: CAIKQQETQYF. CDR3 sequence (DNA): TGTGCCATCAAGCAGCAAGAGACCCAGTACTTC.

The rearrangement joins TRBV6-1 to TRBJ2-5; perhaps D is TRBD1 or TRBD2 (5 bases each). This CDR3 is 13 amino acids long. V gave up 5 bases and J gave up 4 bases, with 11 bases separating them. The germline V gene encodes CDR1 MNHNS and CDR2 SASEGT. CDR3 DNA: TGTGCCAGCAGTCGGGACCCCCCAGAGACCCAGTACTTC. This translates into CASSRDPPETQYF.

The chain employs TRBV4-3 and TRBJ1-2; TRBD1 aligns across 10 bases. This CDR3 is 13 amino acids long. The germline gives CDR1 LGHNA, CDR2 YSLEER. The junction had 3 bases not matched to a gene; V was cut back by 4 bases and J by 7 bases. For the CDR3, the DNA is TGCGCCAGCAGCCGAGACAGGGGGCCTGGCTACACCTTC. It specifies CASSRDRGPGYTF.

Note on this clone: One end of the junction fails to match germline, which may point to a read error. The chain joins TRBV7-7 to TRBJ2-3; 9 bases line up with TRBD2. CDR3 length: 15 residues. CDR1 is SSHAT, CDR2 FNYEAQ, per germline (reference sequence). The CDR3 loop is CASSGGLARTDTQYF. DNA of the CDR3: TGTGCTAGCAGCGGCGGACTAGCGCGCACAGATACGCAGTATTTT.

The chain carries TRBV5-6 and TRBJ1-3, with D perhaps TRBD1 (6 bases). The CDR3 extends over 14 amino acids. Trimming removed 1 base from V and 8 bases from J, with 13 bases in between. Germline V lookup: CDR1 SGHDT, CDR2 YYEEEE. As DNA, the CDR3 is TGTGCCAGCAGCTTGTCAGGGGCAAAGGACACCATATATTTT. Protein sequence: CASSLSGAKDTIYF. Drawing the rest from reference TRBV5-6 and TRBJ1-3, the complete variable domain is DAGVTQSPTHLIKTRGQQVTLRCSPKSGHDTVSWYQQALGQGPQFIFQYYEEEERQRGNFPDRFSGHQFPNYSSELNVNALLLGDSALYLCASSLSGAKDTIYFGEGSWLTVV.

The rearrangement joins TRBV6-1 to TRBJ1-1; 8 bases align to TRBD1. The CDR3 sequence is 14 residues long. The ends lost 2 bases at V and 5 bases at J; junction bases unmatched: 4. Germline CDR1 MNHNS, CDR2 SASEGT. The CDR3 DNA reads as TGTGCCAGCAGTGAAAAAGGGACAGGTACTGAAGCTTTCTTT. The encoded protein is CASSEKGTGTEAFF.

The V gene is TRBV9, the J gene TRBJ1-3, with D maybe TRBD1 (5 bases). Germline CDR1 reads SGDLS; CDR2 reads YYNGEE. The CDR3 runs 16 residues. V shed 3 bases and J shed 4 bases, with 17 bases lying between them. The CDR3 nucleotides read TGTGCCAGCAGCGCGTGGGACCCCTCCGCAGGAAACACCATATATTTT. It translates to CASSAWDPSAGNTIYF.

V gene TRBV7-3 combines with J gene TRBJ2-7; 9 positions match TRBD2. The CDR3 spans 15 residues. Germline values: CDR1 SGHTA, CDR2 FQGTGA. The ends lost 7 bases at V and 0 bases at J; junction bases unmatched: 7. CDR3 region: CASTKTSGDSYEQYF. Written as DNA, the CDR3 is TGTGCCAGCACCAAGACTAGCGGAGACTCCTACGAGCAGTACTTC.

This sequence joins TRBV7-6 and TRBJ1-4; D remains unclear. Germline V lookup: CDR1 SGHVS, CDR2 FNYEAQ. Trimming stripped 4 bases from V and 7 bases from J, with 25 bases between. The CDR3 covers 18 residues. The CDR3 reads CASSSITGRRSQGEKLFF. The CDR3 region has the DNA TGTGCCAGCAGCTCAATAACGGGGAGAAGATCTCAAGGTGAAAAACTGTTTTTT.

The chain links TRBV6-1 to TRBJ1-6, with D unclear. The CDR3 has 17 residues. Trimming shortened V by 0 bases and J by 0 bases, and 9 bases separated the two germline ends. CDR1 MNHNS and CDR2 SASEGT come from the germline V gene. CDR3 in DNA: TGTGCCAGCAGTGAAGCGTTTCAGAGCTCCTATAATTCACCCCTCCACTTT. Protein: CASSEAFQSSYNSPLHF.

This rearrangement joins TRBV29-1 to TRBJ1-1, with a tentative D call TRBD1 (6 bases). The CDR3 covers 15 residues. Germline CDR1 and CDR2: SQVTM and ANQGSEA. V lost 7 bases, J lost 0 bases, and 18 bases lay in between. The CDR3 DNA is TGCAGCGCCAGCGGAGGGGGGCAAGTGAACACTGAAGCTTTCTTT. It specifies CSASGGGQVNTEAFF.

The CDR3 region is CASASAGGSGANVLTF. CDR3 nucleotide sequence: TGCGCCAGCGCCTCGGCGGGAGGCTCTGGGGCCAACGTCCTGACTTTC. This chain joins TRBV4-3 and TRBJ2-6, with 8 bases identical to TRBD2. V was clipped by 8 bases and J by 0 bases; unmatched bases: 6. The CDR3 has 16 amino acids. CDR1 is LGHNA and CDR2 is YSLEER in the germline V gene.

J is TRBJ1-1 and V is TRBV4-3, with a possible D match to TRBD1 (5 bases). The V gene lost 1 base and the J gene lost 4 bases, with 10 bases spanning the gap. The germline V gene has CDR1 LGHNA and CDR2 YSLEER. The length of the CDR3 is 14 residues. In DNA form, the CDR3 reads TGCGCCAGCAGCCAAGTGGCAGGGTCCACTGAAGCTTTCTTT. Translating it yields CASSQVAGSTEAFF.

In its sample, this clone was seen once. V usage is TRBV7-2 and J usage is TRBJ1-3; the D gene is possibly TRBD1 (5 bases). This CDR3 is built from 16 residues. The germline V and J ends were trimmed by 1 base and 2 bases, with 12 bases remaining between them. Germline assignment: CDR1 SGHTA and CDR2 FQGNSA. CDR3 region: CASSLEAPGTGNTIYF. CDR3 DNA sequence: TGTGCCAGCAGCTTAGAAGCCCCAGGGACTGGAAACACCATATATTTT. The full variable domain, completed using reference TRBV7-2 and TRBJ1-3, is GAGVSQSPSNKVTEKGKDVELRCDPISGHTALYWYRQSLGQGLEFLIYFQGNSAPDKSGLPSDRFSAERTGGSVSTLTIQRTQQEDSAVYLCASSLEAPGTGNTIYFGEGSWLTVV.

The chain joins TRBV2 to TRBJ2-5, with 8 bases matching TRBD1. Germline V CDR1 and CDR2: SNHLY, FYNNEI. Trimming at V came to 7 bases and at J to 0 bases, leaving 4 bases not matched to a gene. The CDR3 covers 14 residues. In DNA form, the CDR3 reads TGTGCCAGCATCGAGGACAGGGACCAAGAGACCCAGTACTTC. Translating it yields CASIEDRDQETQYF.

V usage is TRBV6-5 and J usage is TRBJ2-7; no definite D call. The CDR3 length is 11 residues. The V gene's germline CDR1 is MNHEY and CDR2 SVGAGI. The V end lost 2 bases, the J end lost 8 bases, and 7 bases lay between the germline ends. CDR3 sequence (DNA): TGTGCCAGCAGTTACGCTGGGAAGCAGTACTTC. Its protein is CASSYAGKQYF.

The chain is built from TRBV5-1 and TRBJ2-5; 7 positions match TRBD2. The germline V gene has CDR1 SGHRS and CDR2 YFSETQ. V lost 9 bases to trimming and J lost 4 bases; unmatched junction nucleotides: 9. The CDR3 length is 13 residues. For the CDR3, the DNA is TGCGCCACCTCCTCCGGGAGGAGAGAGACCCAGTACTTC. It yields the protein CATSSGRRETQYF.

The rearrangement uses TRBV4-1 and TRBJ1-5; D is uncertain. Trimming took 4 bases from V and 2 from J, leaving 12 bases between them. This CDR3 is 15 amino acids long. Germline V gene sequence: CDR1 MGHRA, CDR2 YSYEKL. CDR3 in amino acids: CASSLLNSGNQPQHF. CDR3 DNA: TGCGCCAGCAGCCTACTAAACTCCGGCAATCAGCCCCAGCATTTT.

The chain combines TRBV11-3 with TRBJ2-1, with 11 bases lining up with TRBD2. This CDR3 region has 17 residues. Germline loops: CDR1 SGHNT, CDR2 YENEEA. Germline trimming cut 1 base from V and 8 bases from J; bases unmatched to any gene: 10. CDR3: CASSLGSGLAGGDEQFF. As DNA, the CDR3 is TGTGCCAGCAGCTTAGGTTCGGGGCTAGCGGGAGGCGATGAGCAGTTCTTC. Full variable domain (missing parts from reference TRBV11-3 and TRBJ2-1): EAGVVQSPRYKIIEKKQPVAFWCNPISGHNTLYWYLQNLGQGPELLIRYENEEAVDDSQLPKDRFSAERLKGVDSTLKIQPAELGDSAVYLCASSLGSGLAGGDEQFFGPGTRLTVL.

The chain couples TRBV6-5 to TRBJ2-7, with 11 positions matching TRBD2. V shed 6 bases and J 0 bases; nucleotides not matched to a gene: 4. The CDR3 is 15 residues long. CDR1 MNHEY and CDR2 SVGAGI come from the germline V gene. The CDR3 spells CASRQGTSGSYEQYF. As DNA, the CDR3 is TGTGCCAGCAGGCAGGGGACTAGCGGCTCCTACGAGCAGTACTTC.

The genes are TRBV2 and TRBJ1-5; tentative D call: TRBD1 (6 bases). This CDR3 has 16 residues. V shed 1 base and J shed 9 bases, with 19 bases lying between them. The V gene's germline CDR1 is SNHLY and CDR2 FYNNEI. CDR3 region: CASSEGAGAHRLPQHF. CDR3 in DNA: TGTGCCAGCAGTGAAGGGGCAGGGGCGCACCGGTTGCCCCAGCATTTT.